This T cell receptor (beta chain) was obtained from a study of OX40 agonist ivuxolimab in advanced cancers. Whole-study findings and limits: Some patients who did not respond also had low normalized T-cell clonal expansion.

The V gene lost 5 bases and the J gene lost 6 bases, with 17 bases spanning the gap. The CDR3 runs 14 residues. Germline CDR1 SGHAT, CDR2 FQNNGV. This clone was observed once. Its antigen is undetermined. Assay used: immunoSEQ multiplex PCR; TCRdb lists only in-frame clones, some missing. The data hold some 38,000 clones, with 89% observed a single time. The sequence derives from an adult with an advanced solid tumor such as melanoma, head and neck, liver or kidney cancer. The rearrangement links TRBV11-2 to TRBJ2-7, with D possibly TRBD1 on 5 matching bases. This sample comprised CD4+ or CD8+ T cells sorted from blood, obtained in a trial of the OX40 agonist ivuxolimab. The chain's CDR3 is CASSPDSGWGEQYF. The CDR3 coding sequence is TGTGCCAGCAGCCCCGACAGTGGATGGGGCGAGCAGTACTTC.